This T cell receptor beta chain was recorded in a study of patients and donors after allogeneic stem cell transplantation. The CDR3 consists of 13 residues. Germline V lookup: CDR1 DFQATT, CDR2 SNEGSKA (reference sequence). The V end was cut by 6 bases, the J end by 0 bases, with 12 bases between. Each CDR3 protein gets one entry after TCRdb re-called the RT-PCR reads with MiXCR. The sample has about 960,000 distinct CDR3 sequences, about a sixth seen once. Material: blood, either unsorted or a sorted T cell fraction (not recorded which). The TCR originated in a human donor who was either an allogeneic HSCT recipient or a stem cell or donor lymphocyte infusion donor (not recorded which). It is not recorded whose cells these are; they may come from a transplant donor. The gene calls are TRBV20-1 and TRBJ2-7; D gene uncertain. The CDR3: CSATGSYSYEQYF. In DNA form, the CDR3 reads TGCAGTGCCACCGGGTCATACTCCTACGAGCAGTACTTC.